This T cell receptor (beta chain) emerged from a study of shared clonotypes between healthy human individuals. Study-wide background: For every donor, three CD4 naive, three CD4 memory, two CD8 naive and one CD8 memory plates were used.

CDR3 length: 16 amino acids. J was trimmed by 4 bases and V by 5 bases; bases with no gene match: 9. Germline V gene lookup returns CDR1 SGHNT and CDR2 YENEEA. Selected positively for CCR7 and CD45RO-negative, naive CD8 cells excluded terminally differentiated effector memory CD45RA+ cells. General study points: Estimated richness values were generally larger in naive subsets than in memory subsets. Shared across several donors were roughly 4.8% of the naive CD4 clonotypes.

As for this clone: Antigen: not known.

Sorted subsets were amplified in replicate PCRs using around 220 ng DNA, approximately 30,000 T cell genomes. Data came from immunoSEQ multiplex PCR; TCRdb stores just in-frame clones and leaves some out. The table lists around 1.9 million clones, about 93% of them singletons. This receptor was obtained from a man between 18 and 29 years old in good health. Some clones in this sample may be carry-over from other donors' samples. Sequenced input: naive CD8+ T cells from PBMCs. The chain carries TRBV11-3 and TRBJ2-1; 9 bases align to TRBD2. The DNA for the CDR3 is TGTGCCAGCAGCCCTGCTCCTAGCGGGGCTTACAATGAGCAGTTCTTC. This translates into CASSPAPSGAYNEQFF.